A selection of T cell receptor beta chains follows, all from one sample in a study of cytomegalovirus exposure and HLA in healthy donors. Method: immunoSEQ multiplex PCR; TCRdb's copy keeps in-frame clones and lacks some. The sample carries 140,000 to 150,000 clones, roughly 79% recorded once. Sequencing was performed on PBMCs. These receptors all stem from a woman under 40 in good health and CMV-seronegative. Both conserved end residues are part of each CDR3. The D gene is left open where the match is weak. Clone sizes are given selectively: once, few, many, or a class where the clone is expanded.

TRBJ2-1 TRBD2 . TRBV5-1 TGCGCCAGCAGCTTGGTTAGCGGGGGGAACAATGAGCAGTTCTTC CASSLVSGGNNEQFF
TRBJ1-1 TRBD1 . TRBV7-9 TGTGCCAGCAGCCTGACAGGGGGCACTGAAGCTTTCTTT CASSLTGGTEAFF
TRBJ1-5 TRBD1 . TRBV2 TGTGCCAGCAGCCAGGGACAGGGGGCATACAATCAGCCCCAGCATTTT CASSQGQGAYNQPQHF
TRBJ2-5 TRBD2 . TRBV5-1 TGCGCCAGCAGCAGCGGACTAGCTGAGACCCAGTACTTC CASSSGLAETQYF
TRBJ2-3 . . TRBV19 TGTGCCAGTAGTATAGGATTAGCGGATACGCAGTATTTT CASSIGLADTQYF
TRBJ2-3 . . TRBV5-1 TGCGCCAGCAGCTTGGCCGGGTTCGCAGATACGCAGTATTTT CASSLAGFADTQYF
TRBJ1-3 . . TRBV28 TGTGCCAGCAGTGCGCAGGGTCCTAGCTCTGGAAACACCATATATTTT CASSAQGPSSGNTIYF
TRBJ1-5 . . TRBV30 TGTGCCTGGAGTGTACCAGGGAGGAGCAATCAGCCCCAGCATTTT CAWSVPGRSNQPQHF
TRBJ2-1 . few TRBV11-2 TGTGCCAGCAGCACCGTCTCGCGGCTAGGCAATGAGCAGTTCTTC CASSTVSRLGNEQFF
TRBJ2-7 . . TRBV6-1 TGTGCCAGCAGTGAAGCCTCGGCAGGTTTACACGAGCAGTACTTC CASSEASAGLHEQYF
TRBJ2-5 . few TRBV19 TGTGCCAGTAGTATATCCCACCTGGCGGGGTGGGGAGAGACCCAGTACTTC CASSISHLAGWGETQYF
TRBJ1-2 TRBD1 . TRBV6-5 TGTGCCACCACAGGGGGAAGCTATGGCTACACCTTC CATTGGSYGYTF
TRBJ1-4 TRBD1 . TRBV13 TGTGCCAGCAGCTTGGGACAGGGGAATGAAAAACTGTTTTTT CASSLGQGNEKLFF
TRBJ1-4 TRBD1 . TRBV30 TGTGCCTGGAGTGTACGGAGGGGGCCTGGCGAAAAACTGTTTTTT CAWSVRRGPGEKLFF
TRBJ1-1 . . TRBV7-3 TGTGCCAGCAGCTTAACTGTAAACACTGAAGCTTTCTTT CASSLTVNTEAFF
TRBJ2-7 . . TRBV7-2 TGTGCCAGCAGCTTAAAAATCAGCCAGGGGGGTTTGTACGAGCAGTACTTC CASSLKISQGGLYEQYF